Listed below are T cell receptor beta chains from one sample, sequenced in a study of shared clonotypes between healthy human individuals. Assay used: immunoSEQ multiplex PCR; TCRdb lists only in-frame clones, some missing. The sample contains approximately 2.1 million clones, 93% of which appear only once. The specimen was naive CD4+ T cells from PBMCs. Receptor source: a man aged 18 to 30 in good health. Some clones in this sample may be carry-over from other donors' samples. The CDR3 runs from the conserved cysteine through the conserved F or W. Each record gives: clone size, D gene, J gene, V gene, CDR3 protein, CDR3 DNA. The D gene is left open where the match is weak. Size values are once, few and many counts, or a class for expanded clones, and some rows have none.

once . TRBJ2-3 TRBV7-6 CASSLRSDTQYF TGTGCCAGCAGCTTACGCTCAGATACGCAGTATTTT
. TRBD2 TRBJ2-7 TRBV5-1 CASSQTSGSSEQYF TGCGCCAGCAGCCAGACTAGCGGGAGCTCCGAGCAGTACTTC
. . TRBJ2-5 TRBV28 CASSRNRGVRGETQYF TGTGCCAGCAGTCGAAATCGGGGAGTACGCGGAGAGACCCAGTACTTC
once TRBD2 TRBJ2-1 TRBV28 CASSPGLAEHNEQFF TGTGCCAGCAGCCCAGGACTAGCGGAACACAATGAGCAGTTCTTC
. TRBD1 TRBJ2-7 TRBV19 CASTLRTGETYEQYF TGTGCCAGTACCTTAAGGACAGGGGAGACCTACGAGCAGTACTTC
. TRBD2 TRBJ2-2 TRBV5-1 CASSLVPGLAPTGKLFF TGCGCCAGCAGCTTGGTACCGGGACTAGCGCCCACCGGGAAGCTGTTTTTT
. TRBD1 TRBJ2-6 TRBV5-1 CASHGQESSGANVLTF TGCGCCAGCCATGGACAGGAGAGCTCTGGGGCCAACGTCCTGACTTTC
. TRBD2 TRBJ2-7 TRBV5-1 CASRPTSGSYEQYF TGCGCCAGCAGACCCACTAGCGGGAGCTACGAGCAGTACTTC
. . TRBJ1-2 TRBV6-5 CASSYSRQAGYTF TGTGCCAGCAGTTACTCGCGGCAGGCGGGCTACACCTTC
. . TRBJ1-3 TRBV29-1 CSGSTGWGNTIYF TGCAGCGGATCCACAGGGTGGGGAAACACCATATATTTT
. . TRBJ2-1 TRBV6-1 CASSERFVSYNEQFF TGTGCCAGCAGTGAAAGGTTCGTCTCCTACAATGAGCAGTTCTTC
. TRBD1 TRBJ2-2 TRBV2 CASSGDRATGELFF TGTGCCAGCAGTGGGGACAGAGCCACCGGGGAGCTGTTTTTT
. . TRBJ2-7 TRBV4-1 CASSQEGLADEQYF TGCGCCAGCAGCCAAGAGGGGTTAGCGGACGAGCAGTACTTC
. TRBD2 TRBJ2-4 TRBV4-2 CASSLPGLVDTIQYF TGTGCCAGCAGCCTCCCGGGACTAGTAGATACCATTCAGTACTTC
. TRBD2 TRBJ2-1 TRBV5-1 CASSLAGTSGRYTSWQFF TGCGCCAGCAGCTTGGCCGGGACTAGCGGGAGGTACACCTCCTGGCAGTTCTTC
. TRBD1 TRBJ2-7 TRBV7-2 CASSSQDRGSSYEQYF TGTGCCAGCAGCTCCCAGGACAGGGGCTCTTCCTACGAGCAGTACTTC
. . TRBJ2-3 TRBV28 CASSFGGSTDTQYF TGTGCCAGCAGTTTTGGGGGTAGCACAGATACGCAGTATTTT
. . TRBJ1-2 TRBV27 CASSSSLGRTPWGYTF TGTGCCAGCAGTTCCTCTCTGGGCAGGACCCCCTGGGGCTACACCTTC
. TRBD2 TRBJ2-1 TRBV11-3 CASSLASGRMGEQFF TGTGCCAGCAGCTTAGCTAGCGGGAGGATGGGTGAGCAGTTCTTC
. . TRBJ2-1 TRBV2 CASSEALEGEQFF TGTGCCAGCAGTGAAGCGCTTGAGGGGGAGCAGTTCTTC
. . TRBJ2-6 TRBV6-6 CASGGAGANVLTF TGTGCCTCCGGGGGAGCTGGGGCCAACGTCCTGACTTTC
. . TRBJ2-2 TRBV7-9 CASSLRDSTGELFF TGTGCCAGCAGCTTAAGGGATAGCACCGGGGAGCTGTTTTTT
. TRBD2 TRBJ2-1 TRBV7-2 CASSFLAGVIEEQFF TGTGCCAGCAGCTTCCTGGCGGGAGTAATAGAGGAGCAGTTCTTC
. TRBD1 TRBJ2-7 TRBV6-6 CASSGQGETYEQYF TGTGCCAGCAGCGGACAGGGTGAGACCTACGAGCAGTACTTC
once . TRBJ2-7 TRBV7-2 CASSFSRGLNYEQYF TGTGCCAGCAGCTTCTCACGCGGACTTAACTACGAGCAGTACTTC
. . TRBJ1-4 TRBV25-1 CASSDRKEGNEKLFF TGTGCCAGCAGTGACCGTAAAGAAGGGAATGAAAAACTGTTTTTT
. TRBD1 TRBJ1-1 TRBV5-1 CASSLRFISGGNTEAFF TGCGCCAGCAGCTTGCGATTCATTTCAGGGGGGAACACTGAAGCTTTCTTT
. TRBD2 TRBJ2-1 TRBV7-9 CASSFRQGSGRKGEQFF TGTGCCAGCAGCTTTCGCCAGGGTAGCGGGAGGAAAGGTGAGCAGTTCTTC
. TRBD2 TRBJ2-7 TRBV4-2 CASSPGLAGWYEQYF TGTGCCAGCAGCCCGGGACTAGCGGGATGGTACGAGCAGTACTTC
few . TRBJ1-1 TRBV18 CASSPTGTVNTEAFF TGTGCCAGCTCACCAACCGGGACGGTGAACACTGAAGCTTTCTTT
. . TRBJ2-7 TRBV7-9 CASSLDPGYEQYF TGTGCCAGCAGCTTAGATCCGGGCTACGAGCAGTACTTC
. . TRBJ2-3 TRBV14 CASSRNANTDTQYF TGTGCCAGCAGCCGGAACGCTAACACAGATACGCAGTATTTT
once TRBD1 TRBJ2-5 TRBV9 CASSVGRTGTVQETQYF TGTGCCAGCAGCGTAGGAAGGACCGGGACAGTCCAAGAGACCCAGTACTTC
. . TRBJ2-7 TRBV6-1 CASSEAGPSYEQYF TGTGCCAGCAGTGAAGCGGGACCCTCCTACGAGCAGTACTTC
. . TRBJ1-5 TRBV4-1 CASSQDLRRGPNQPQHF TGCGCCAGCAGCCAAGATCTTAGAAGAGGACCCAATCAGCCCCAGCATTTT